This T cell receptor beta chain was captured in a study of OX40 agonist ivuxolimab in advanced cancers. Study context: A diagnosis of hepatocellular carcinoma, melanoma, renal cell or head and neck cancer was present in dose-escalation patients. Averaging 60 years in age, with a range of roughly 20 to 90, the cohort was about 85% male.

Assay used: immunoSEQ multiplex PCR; TCRdb lists only in-frame clones, some missing. The sample consists of about 21,000 clones, about 84% of them appearing once. In its sample, this clone was seen once. Its specificity is not known. CDR1 LNHDA and CDR2 SQIVND come from the germline V gene (reference sequence). V shed 6 bases and J 0 bases; nucleotides not matched to a gene: 18. The CDR3 length is 19 residues. Findings and limits, study-wide: It was not determined which antigens were specifically recognized by the peripheral T cells that had undergone clonal expansion. At 0.1-3.0 mg/kg, partial responders had clonal expansion among the lowest observed.

The source material was CD4+ or CD8+ T cells sorted from blood, sampled in a trial of the OX40 agonist ivuxolimab. The TCR originated in an adult with an advanced solid tumor such as melanoma, head and neck, liver or kidney cancer. The rearrangement uses TRBV19 and TRBJ1-1, with 8 bases lining up with TRBD1. Written as DNA, the CDR3 is TGTGCCAGTAGCCGGGGGTCGGGACAGGTTGACGATTTGAACACTGAAGCTTTCTTT. Its translation is CASSRGSGQVDDLNTEAFF.